A single sample is the source of the 23 T cell receptor beta chains below, sequenced in a study of control samples from healthy donors and cancer patients. The repertoire was sequenced with immunoSEQ multiplex PCR; TCRdb's copy has only in-frame clones and lacks some. The sample has some 96,000 clones, more than 75% seen once; the top ten hold 18%. Sequencing was performed on blood. The receptor source for this set is a woman aged 50 to 65 in good health.

V is TRBV19 and J is TRBJ2-7; 11 bases agree with TRBD2. The CDR3 contains 16 residues. After removal of 3 bases from V and 3 bases from J, the junction contained 7 bases not matched to a gene. Germline CDR1 reads LNHDA; CDR2 reads SQIVND (reference sequence). This chain's CDR3 is CASSITSGGPYYEQYF. DNA of the CDR3: TGTGCCAGTAGTATTACTAGCGGGGGCCCTTACTACGAGCAGTACTTC.

V is TRBV25-1 and J is TRBJ2-6; tentatively, D is TRBD2 (7 bases). Germline V gene data show CDR1 as MGHDK and CDR2 as SYGVNS. This CDR3 contains 16 residues. V was clipped by 8 bases and J by 2 bases, with 16 bases between them. CDR3 protein: CASSGEGEAGANVLTF. CDR3 sequence (DNA): TGTGCCAGCTCTGGGGAGGGGGAGGCTGGGGCCAACGTCCTGACTTTC.

V is TRBV7-9 and J is TRBJ1-1; D ambiguous. The CDR3 covers 13 residues. CDR1 and CDR2 (germline): SEHNR, FQNEAQ (reference sequence). V shed 0 bases and J shed 10 bases, with 12 bases lying between them. The CDR3 here is CASSLAQSLRAFF. The CDR3 region has the DNA TGTGCCAGCAGCTTAGCCCAGAGTTTACGAGCTTTCTTT.

The chain combines TRBV18 with TRBJ2-7; 10 bases agree with TRBD1. The CDR3 has 14 amino acids. With 3 bases clipped from V and 6 bases from J, the junction kept 5 bases outside the gene matches. CDR1 is KGHSH and CDR2 is LQKENI in the germline V gene. This CDR3 reads CASSPGQGVGEQYV. For the CDR3, the DNA is TGTGCCAGCTCACCTGGACAGGGGGTCGGCGAGCAGTACGTC.

The chain is built from TRBV5-1 and TRBJ2-7, with D maybe TRBD1 (5 bases). The germline V and J ends were trimmed by 0 bases and 1 base, with 5 bases remaining between them. The CDR3 loop spans 13 amino acids. Germline values: CDR1 SGHRS, CDR2 YFSETQ. CDR3 coding DNA: TGCGCCAGCAGCTTGGAGGGGTCCTACGAGCAGTACGTC. It encodes CASSLEGSYEQYV.

V usage is TRBV6-6 and J usage is TRBJ1-4; maybe TRBD1 (5 bases). Germline CDR1 MNHNY, CDR2 SVGAGI (reference sequence). Trimming left V 5 bases short and J 6 bases short, with 10 bases between. The CDR3 is made up of 13 amino acids. Here the CDR3 DNA reads TGTGCCAGCAGTGGAGGGGTATATGAAAAACTGTTTTTT. This encodes CASSGGVYEKLFF.

The rearrangement links TRBV7-9 to TRBJ1-5; D possibly corresponds to TRBD1 (6 bases). The CDR3 extends over 14 amino acids. The V end was cut by 4 bases, the J end by 4 bases, with 11 bases between. In germline, CDR1 is SEHNR, CDR2 FQNEAQ (reference sequence). The CDR3 protein is CASSSVTGNQPQHF. The CDR3 DNA is TGTGCCAGCAGCTCGGTAACAGGGAATCAGCCCCAGCATTTT.

The chain has TRBV5-1 and TRBJ2-2; 10 bases are shared with TRBD1. The CDR3 consists of 15 residues. V shed 0 bases and J 7 bases; nucleotides not matched to a gene: 3. The germline gives CDR1 SGHRS, CDR2 YFSETQ. The CDR3 loop reads CASSLEWTGGGELFF. Here the CDR3 DNA reads TGCGCCAGCAGCTTGGAATGGACAGGGGGCGGGGAGCTGTTTTTT.

The gene calls are TRBV11-3 and TRBJ2-1; TRBD2 matches at 8 bases. V gave up 5 bases and J gave up 6 bases; unmatched junction bases: 9. CDR3 length equals 15 residues. The germline V gene encodes CDR1 SGHNT and CDR2 YENEEA. CDR3 protein: CASSLGGTSPNEQFF. The CDR3 DNA sequence: TGTGCCAGCAGCCTAGGGGGGACTAGTCCCAATGAGCAGTTCTTC. Full variable domain (outside the CDR3, taken from reference TRBV11-3 and TRBJ2-1): EAGVVQSPRYKIIEKKQPVAFWCNPISGHNTLYWYLQNLGQGPELLIRYENEEAVDDSQLPKDRFSAERLKGVDSTLKIQPAELGDSAVYLCASSLGGTSPNEQFFGPGTRLTVL.

The chain uses TRBV5-6 and TRBJ2-5; possible D gene TRBD1, 6 bases. Trimming removed 4 bases from V and 1 base from J, with 17 bases in between. CDR1 is SGHDT, CDR2 YYEEEE, per germline. The CDR3 is made up of 16 amino acids. The CDR3 bases are TGTGCCAGCAGCGATAGACTAAGGACAGTCCAAGAGACCCAGTACTTC. It encodes CASSDRLRTVQETQYF.

This clone has just a few counts. The rearrangement uses TRBV5-1 and TRBJ1-1; TRBD1 is a possible D gene (6 bases). Per the germline V gene, CDR1 is SGHRS and CDR2 is YFSETQ. V dropped 6 bases and J dropped 8 bases, with 17 bases sitting between them. The CDR3 is made up of 13 amino acids. This chain's CDR3 is CASKFDRTTEAFF. In nucleotides, the CDR3 is TGCGCCAGCAAGTTTGACAGGACGACGGAAGCTTTCTTT.

The chain has TRBV5-1 and TRBJ1-1, with 7 bases aligning to TRBD1. V lost 0 bases and J lost 0; bases outside the gene matches: 5. This CDR3 has 16 amino acids. Germline V gives CDR1 SGHRS, CDR2 YFSETQ. This CDR3 reads CASSLGQGRMNTEAFF. CDR3 DNA sequence: TGCGCCAGCAGCTTGGGACAGGGTAGGATGAACACTGAAGCTTTCTTT.

This clone showed up just once. CDR3 sequence reads: CASSYVRSEYQETQYF. CDR3 DNA sequence: TGTGCCAGCAGTTATGTAAGGTCGGAATACCAAGAGACCCAGTACTTC. This chain uses TRBV6-5 with TRBJ2-5, with no clear D. This CDR3 spans 16 amino acids. Germline values: CDR1 MNHEY, CDR2 SVGAGI. V was pared by 3 bases and J by 0 bases, with 14 bases between.

In this sample, this clone turned up once. The V call is TRBV2, the J call TRBJ1-4; maybe TRBD1 (6 bases). Germline CDR1 reads SNHLY; CDR2 reads FYNNEI. This CDR3 region has 15 residues. V lost 7 bases and J lost 0, with 12 bases in between. The CDR3 region has the DNA TGTGCCAGCACAGCGCGGACAGCAACTAATGAAAAACTGTTTTTT. It is translated as CASTARTATNEKLFF.

The chain uses TRBV7-2 and TRBJ2-7; the D is unclear. This CDR3 has 10 amino acids. Trimming pared 10 bases from V and 6 bases from J, leaving 10 bases between. Germline CDR1 is SGHTA and CDR2 is FQGNSA. The CDR3 loop is CAKPSAEQYV. CDR3 sequence (DNA): TGTGCCAAACCCAGCGCCGAGCAGTACGTC.

The count of this clone is one. The chain uses TRBV30 and TRBJ2-5; 7 bases match TRBD2. V lost 3 bases, J lost 5 bases, and 12 bases stayed unmatched. The CDR3 has 15 amino acids. The germline CDR1 and CDR2 sequences are GTSNPN and SVGIG (reference sequence). The CDR3 DNA sequence: TGTGCCTGGAGCGTGATACGGGGGGTCGGGGAGACCCAGTACTTC. This gives the protein CAWSVIRGVGETQYF.

This chain joins TRBV7-2 and TRBJ2-7; D is unclear. Germline-derived CDR1 and CDR2 are SGHTA and FQGNSA. V was clipped by 0 bases and J by 0 bases, with 3 bases between them. The CDR3 is made up of 13 amino acids. CDR3 protein: CASSLAGSYEQYV. The CDR3 DNA reads as TGTGCCAGCAGCTTAGCAGGCTCCTACGAGCAGTACGTC.

This clone has only a few counts. The rearrangement links TRBV7-2 to TRBJ2-2; 8 bases align to TRBD1. This CDR3 region has 15 residues. V lost 4 bases and J lost 5; bases outside the gene matches: 6. Germline loops: CDR1 SGHTA, CDR2 FQGNSA. CDR3 bases: TGTGCCAGCAGCTCGAGGACAGGGATGACCGGGGAGCTGTTTTTT. Encoded protein: CASSSRTGMTGELFF.

This clone has just one count. The chain combines TRBV2 with TRBJ1-5, with D possibly matching TRBD1 (6 bases). The CDR3 extends over 14 amino acids. Germline lookup yields CDR1 SNHLY and CDR2 FYNNEI. V shed 5 bases and J shed 4 bases, with 12 bases lying between them. The CDR3 is CASSPQTGNQPQHF. The CDR3 nucleotides are TGTGCCAGCAGTCCCCAGACAGGAAATCAGCCCCAGCATTTT.

This chain links TRBV7-9 with TRBJ2-1; 9 positions match TRBD2. Germline CDR1 is SEHNR and CDR2 is FQNEAQ (reference sequence). The J segment lost 8 bases and the V segment lost 1 base, leaving 15 bases of the junction unmatched. The length of the CDR3 is 18 residues. The CDR3 DNA follows: TGTGCCAGCAGCTTAGTGGTCGTTAGCGGGGGATTGCCCCATGAGCAGTTCTTC. Translated, it gives CASSLVVVSGGLPHEQFF.

The chain joins TRBV6-1 to TRBJ2-3, with D maybe TRBD1 (6 bases). Trimming cost V 3 bases and J 2 bases, with 18 bases left between them. CDR1 MNHNS and CDR2 SASEGT come from the germline V gene. This CDR3 region has 17 residues. The CDR3 protein is CASSDGTQTLFTDTQYF. In nucleotides, the CDR3 is TGTGCCAGCAGTGATGGGACACAAACACTATTCACAGATACGCAGTATTTT.

This sequence joins TRBV6-2 or TRBV6-3 and TRBJ1-5; no clear D gene. CDR3 length: 14 residues. V shed 4 bases and J shed 3 bases, with 10 bases lying between them. Germline CDR1 MNHEY, CDR2 SVGEGT. The DNA for the CDR3 is TGTGCCAGCAGTTCAAATTCTTACAATCAGCCCCAGCATTTT. Translating gives CASSSNSYNQPQHF.

The V gene is TRBV4-3, the J gene TRBJ1-1; D possibly corresponds to TRBD1 (6 bases). CDR1 is LGHNA, CDR2 YSLEER, per germline. Trimming left V 0 bases short and J 0 bases short, with 14 bases between. The CDR3 totals 17 residues. CDR3 sequence: CASSQETGRLLNTEAFF. In nucleotides, the CDR3 is TGCGCCAGCAGCCAAGAAACAGGGAGGCTTTTGAACACTGAAGCTTTCTTT.